Listed here is a single T cell receptor (beta chain). The CDR3 runs 15 residues. Germline V gene sequence: CDR1 LGHNA, CDR2 YSLEER. With V trimmed by 0 bases and J by 5 bases, 4 bases remained unmatched. The record originates from a study of T cells after yellow fever vaccination. TCRdb called the 5' RACE reads again in MiXCR, with one record for every CDR3 protein. The sample has 340,000 or so distinct CDR3 sequences; roughly an eighth are singletons. V is TRBV4-3 and J is TRBJ1-2; 9 bases match TRBD1. The TCR originated in a man aged 18-30 years who received the YFV17D yellow fever vaccine. The sample in question was CD4+ T cells sorted from PBMCs, obtained 15 days after the yellow fever booster vaccination. The CDR3 nucleotides are TGCGCCAGCAGCCAAGATCACGGGACAGGGTATGGCTACACCTTC. It is translated as CASSQDHGTGYGYTF.